These 17 T cell receptor beta chains originate from one sample sequenced in a study of cytomegalovirus exposure and HLA in healthy donors. The PCR used 60 Vbeta and 13 Jbeta primers. Repertoires were generated with immunoSEQ multiplex PCR, while TCRdb's copy carries only in-frame clones and drops some. This sample has 140,000 or so clones; about 84% occur once, and the top ten carry about 2.2%. The sequenced sample consisted of PBMCs. The receptors originated from a young woman in good health and CMV-seropositive.

The rearrangement links TRBV5-1 to TRBJ2-1; 7 bases match TRBD1. CDR3 length equals 14 residues. The ends lost 4 bases at V and 4 bases at J; junction bases unmatched: 5. Germline CDR1 and CDR2: SGHRS and YFSETQ. This chain's CDR3 is CASSPRDRYNEQFF. As DNA, the CDR3 is TGCGCCAGCAGCCCCCGGGACAGATACAATGAGCAGTTCTTC.

The V gene is TRBV6-5, the J gene TRBJ1-2; D may be TRBD1 (5 bases). The ends were cut back, 6 bases at V and 8 bases at J, with 22 bases in the middle. The CDR3 has 15 residues. Germline V gives CDR1 MNHEY, CDR2 SVGAGI. The CDR3 bases are TGTGCCAGCAGACAAAACCAGGGTGGGGTAGGCGGCTACACCTTC. Translated: CASRQNQGGVGGYTF.

The chain employs TRBV7-8 and TRBJ2-1; TRBD2 matches 7 bases. The V gene's germline CDR1 is SGHVS and CDR2 FQNEAQ. V lost 5 bases, J lost 4 bases, and 14 bases stayed unmatched. This CDR3 is built from 17 residues. The CDR3 nucleotides read TGTGCCAGCAGCCTACTTAGGACGGGGGGTTTGTACAATGAGCAGTTCTTC. Translating gives CASSLLRTGGLYNEQFF.

The J gene is TRBJ2-5, the V gene TRBV30; possibly TRBD1 for D (5 bases). Trimming removed 0 bases from V and 5 bases from J, with 13 bases in between. This CDR3 is 14 amino acids long. Germline-derived CDR1 and CDR2 are GTSNPN and SVGIG (reference sequence). CDR3: CAWSVRGNRETQYF. In nucleotides, the CDR3 is TGTGCCTGGAGTGTAAGGGGTAATCGGGAGACCCAGTACTTC. Full variable domain (remainder filled in from reference TRBV30 and TRBJ2-5): SQTIHQWPATLVQPVGSPLSLECTVEGTSNPNLYWYRQAAGRGLQLLFYSVGIGQISSEVPQNLSASRPQDRQFILSSKKLLLSDSGFYLCAWSVRGNRETQYFGPGTRLLVL.

The chain links TRBV6-1 to TRBJ2-7; tentatively, D is TRBD2 (6 bases). The V and J ends lost 6 bases and 3 bases respectively, with 9 bases between them. Germline lookup yields CDR1 MNHNS and CDR2 SASEGT. The CDR3 runs 12 residues. The CDR3 spells CASRAGFYEQYF. The CDR3 DNA sequence: TGTGCCAGCAGGGCGGGATTCTACGAGCAGTACTTC.

This clone was counted once. The chain couples TRBV6-5 to TRBJ1-5, with D maybe TRBD1 (5 bases). This CDR3 has 13 residues. From germline, CDR1 is MNHEY and CDR2 SVGAGI. With 6 bases removed from V and 6 bases from J, the gap between germline ends came to 12 bases. Here the CDR3 reads CASSPRQGQPQHF. CDR3 DNA sequence: TGTGCCAGCAGCCCGAGGCAGGGTCAGCCCCAGCATTTT.

This chain uses TRBV6-5 with TRBJ2-5, with TRBD2 as a possible D gene (6 bases). Germline V gene data show CDR1 as MNHEY and CDR2 as SVGAGI. Trimming stripped 0 bases from V and 5 bases from J, with 10 bases between. The CDR3 runs 14 residues. CDR3 region: CASSYSPRGETQYF. The CDR3 DNA follows: TGTGCCAGCAGTTACTCTCCCCGGGGGGAGACCCAGTACTTC.

This clone appeared a single time. This sequence joins TRBV7-8 and TRBJ2-1, with D uncertain. Trimming took 5 bases from V and 10 from J, leaving 15 bases between them. The germline V gene has CDR1 SGHVS and CDR2 FQNEAQ. The CDR3 totals 13 residues. This chain's CDR3 is CASSPTRSGEQFF. The CDR3 nucleotides read TGTGCCAGCAGCCCCACCCGATCCGGGGAGCAGTTCTTC.

The rearrangement joins TRBV6-5 to TRBJ2-5; the D gene is possibly TRBD2 (7 bases). Germline V gives CDR1 MNHEY, CDR2 SVGAGI. The ends were cut back, 6 bases at V and 5 bases at J, with 16 bases in the middle. The CDR3 has 14 amino acids. The CDR3 DNA is TGTGCCAGCAGAGGGGGACTAAATGGGGAGACCCAGTACTTC. Residues: CASRGGLNGETQYF.

The chain recombines TRBV21-1 with TRBJ1-2; the DNA was not compared with TRBD1, the D call given in the table. TRBV21-1 is annotated as a pseudogene. CDR3 size: 19 residues. The CDR3 loop is CASSKALYWGTGDNYGYTF. The DNA of the CDR3 is TGTGCCAGCAGCAAAGCGCTTTATTGGGGGACAGGGGATAACTATGGCTACACCTTC.

J is TRBJ1-4 and V is TRBV18; no reliable D call. Germline loops: CDR1 KGHSH, CDR2 LQKENI. The V gene lost 10 bases and the J gene lost 3 bases, with 12 bases spanning the gap. The CDR3 covers 13 residues. CDR3 bases: TGTGCCACGCGTCCGAAGTCTAATGAAAAACTGTTTTTT. The encoded protein is CATRPKSNEKLFF.

This chain links TRBV7-6 with TRBJ2-2; TRBD2 might be the D (6 bases). The germline V gene encodes CDR1 SGHVS and CDR2 FNYEAQ. Trimming shortened V by 5 bases and J by 0 bases, and 13 bases separated the two germline ends. CDR3 length: 16 amino acids. DNA of the CDR3: TGTGCCAGCAGCCCCCTGCGGGGCCCGAACACCGGGGAGCTGTTTTTT. It translates to CASSPLRGPNTGELFF. The complete variable domain, with remaining parts taken from reference TRBV7-6 and TRBJ2-2, reads GAGVSQSPRYKVTKRGQDVALRCDPISGHVSLYWYRQALGQGPEFLTYFNYEAQQDKSGLPNDRFSAERPEGSISTLTIQRTEQRDSAMYRCASSPLRGPNTGELFFGEGSRLTVL.

The chain links TRBV27 to TRBJ2-5; 8 bases line up with TRBD1. The length of the CDR3 is 16 residues. The ends lost 5 bases at V and 2 bases at J; junction bases unmatched: 10. Per the germline V gene, CDR1 is MNHEY and CDR2 is SMNVEV (reference sequence). CDR3 protein: CASSIRTGPRQETQYF. The CDR3 DNA is TGTGCCAGCAGTATCCGGACAGGGCCGAGGCAAGAGACCCAGTACTTC.

The V gene is TRBV5-5, the J gene TRBJ1-3; D is unresolved. The CDR3 has 14 residues. Germline V gene data show CDR1 as SGHKS and CDR2 as YYEKEE (reference sequence). The germline V and J ends were trimmed by 0 bases and 0 bases, with 4 bases remaining between them. CDR3 amino acids: CASSLAGSGNTIYF. CDR3 bases: TGTGCCAGCAGCTTGGCCGGCTCTGGAAACACCATATATTTT.

The chain is built from TRBV5-1 and TRBJ2-6; D possibly corresponds to TRBD1 (6 bases). Germline V gene sequence: CDR1 SGHRS, CDR2 YFSETQ. The CDR3 totals 15 residues. Trimming cost V 4 bases and J 4 bases, with 12 bases left between them. CDR3 in amino acids: CASSTTGTGANVLTF. The CDR3 nucleotides read TGCGCCAGCAGCACCACCGGGACAGGGGCCAACGTCCTGACTTTC.

Only a few counts were recorded for this clone. The J gene is TRBJ1-6, the V gene TRBV5-1, with 7 bases that match TRBD1. CDR1 and CDR2 (germline): SGHRS, YFSETQ. This CDR3 contains 16 residues. J gave up 4 bases and V 4 bases, and 8 bases lay outside the gene matches. The CDR3 DNA follows: TGCGCCAGCAGCGATGGACAGGAGCTTTATAATTCACCCCTCCACTTT. This translates into CASSDGQELYNSPLHF.

CDR3 sequence reads: CASSLAPGRGAEETQYF. DNA of the CDR3: TGTGCCAGCAGCTTAGCGCCAGGGCGGGGGGCAGAAGAGACCCAGTACTTC. The chain uses TRBV7-2 and TRBJ2-5; TRBD2 matches 8 bases. Germline values: CDR1 SGHTA, CDR2 FQGNSA. The CDR3 spans 17 residues. The ends lost 0 bases at V and 3 bases at J; junction bases unmatched: 9.